This TCR beta chain was observed in a study of OX40 agonist ivuxolimab in advanced cancers. Notes on the research overall: Ivuxolimab was a fully human IgG2 agonistic monoclonal antibody targeting the costimulatory receptor OX40 (CD134). Intravenous ivuxolimab was administered to patients every 2 weeks at six dose levels: 0.01, 0.1, 0.3, 1.5, 3 and 10 mg/kg. Prior anti-PD-1, anti-PD-L1 or anti-CTLA-4 therapy was permitted, and checkpoint inhibitors had been received by about 37% of dose-escalation patients. In the dose-escalation cohort, around four fifths of patients were male, and the mean age was roughly 60 years, with a range of about 23 to 85. The point of sequencing TCRbeta in the periphery was to test whether ivuxolimab changed TCR sequence diversity and drove clonal T-cell expansion. The monotherapy dose-escalation portion (N ≈ 50 patients) of the phase I ivuxolimab trial is reported in the paper. Among the roughly 52 dose-escalation patients, around 19 had hepatocellular carcinoma, approximately 15 melanoma, 9 renal cell carcinoma and 9 head and neck cancer. Partial responses occurred in three dose-escalation patients, of whom one had hepatocellular carcinoma and two had cutaneous melanoma.

General conclusions and limits of the study: In the 0.1-3.0 mg/kg groups, partial responders had among the lowest normalized peripheral clonal expansion, particularly in CD8+ T cells. After ivuxolimab, expanded clones were on average more numerous among CD8+ T cells than among CD4+ T cells. At doses of 0.1 to 3.0 mg/kg, clonal expansion of both CD4+ and CD8+ T cells in blood was seen between baseline and week 6. Which antigens the clonally expanded peripheral T cells were specific for was not determined. Low levels of normalized T-cell clonal expansion were also seen in some patients who did not respond.

Unmatched junction bases come to 4, with V trimmed by 6 bases and J by 5 bases. CDR1 KGHSH and CDR2 LQKENI are derived from the germline V gene. Its CDR3 holds 13 amino acids, cysteine through phenylalanine. Only the CDR3 portion is preserved as DNA: 39 bases, with reading frame beginning at the first base. The trial excluded patients who had a history of autoimmune disease or who were on systemic immunosuppression. In every dose cohort, peripheral blood was drawn for TCR sequencing at baseline, cycle 4 day 1, and cycle 7 day 1. The samples were drawn from a first-in-human, open-label, multicenter phase I dose-escalation trial of ivuxolimab. Adults with locally advanced or metastatic melanoma, renal cell carcinoma, hepatocellular carcinoma or head and neck squamous cell carcinoma were enrolled in the trial. Before TCR sequencing, CD4+ and CD8+ T cells were separately sorted from peripheral blood.

Turning to this clone: Its antigen specificity is not known. No qualities accompany the bases; no much larger clone lies one base away.

To sequence the TCRbeta CDR3 region, genomic DNA was isolated from the sorted cells. The immunoSEQ Assay was used to sequence the TCRbeta CDR3 regions. TCRdb carries this immuneACCESS record with in-frame sequences only. Its versions omit some clonotypes, under half of them owing to an unresolved V gene in the studies checked, with the rest unexplained. The sample table shows 40,000 to 55,000 clones, and around 90% are seen once. The ten largest clones take up around 15% of the sample. The chain is encoded by TRBV18 joined to TRBJ1-1; the junction holds 9 bases that match TRBD1. This sequence was found in an adult with an advanced solid tumor such as melanoma, head and neck, liver or kidney cancer. This sample comprised CD4+ or CD8+ T cells sorted from blood, obtained in a trial of the OX40 agonist ivuxolimab. The DNA sequence follows: TGTGCCAGCTCTTACGACAGGGGGACTGAAGCTTTCTTT. This translates into CASSYDRGTEAFF. Reference TRBV18 and TRBJ1-1 proteins supply the regions before and after the CDR3; the full variable domain is: NAGVMQNPRHLVRRRGQEARLRCSPMKGHSHVYWYRQLPEEGLKFMVYLQKENIIDESGMPKERFSAEFPKEGPSILRIQQVVRGDSAAYFCASSYDRGTEAFFGQGTRLTVV.